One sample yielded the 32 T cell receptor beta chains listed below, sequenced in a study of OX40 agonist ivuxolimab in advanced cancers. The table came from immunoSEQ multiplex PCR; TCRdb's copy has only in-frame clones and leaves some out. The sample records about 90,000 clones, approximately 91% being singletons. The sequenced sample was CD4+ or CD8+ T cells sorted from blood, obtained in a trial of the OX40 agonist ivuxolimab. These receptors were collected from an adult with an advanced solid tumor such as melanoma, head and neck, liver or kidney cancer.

The CDR3 is CASSPGGSGANVLTF. Here the CDR3 DNA reads TGCGCCAGCAGTCCAGGGGGCTCTGGGGCCAACGTCCTGACTTTC. The chain employs TRBV10-1 and TRBJ2-6, with TRBD1 matching 7 bases. With V trimmed by 5 bases and J by 0 bases, 1 base remained unmatched. CDR1 and CDR2 from the germline V gene are WNHNN and SYGVQD (reference sequence). The CDR3 sequence is 15 residues long.

CDR3 residues: CASSFGPGVYNEQFF. The CDR3 DNA reads TGTGCCAGCAGTTTCGGTCCGGGGGTCTACAATGAGCAGTTCTTC. This rearrangement joins TRBV28 to TRBJ2-1; possibly TRBD2 for D (6 bases). Trimming shortened V by 3 bases and J by 3 bases, and 12 bases separated the two germline ends. The CDR3 is 15 amino acids. CDR1 and CDR2 from the germline V gene are MDHEN and SYDVKM. Full variable domain (rest looked up from reference TRBV28 and TRBJ2-1): DVKVTQSSRYLVKRTGEKVFLECVQDMDHENMFWYRQDPGLGLRLIYFSYDVKMKEKGDIPEGYSVSREKKERFSLILESASTNQTSMYLCASSFGPGVYNEQFFGPGTRLTVL.

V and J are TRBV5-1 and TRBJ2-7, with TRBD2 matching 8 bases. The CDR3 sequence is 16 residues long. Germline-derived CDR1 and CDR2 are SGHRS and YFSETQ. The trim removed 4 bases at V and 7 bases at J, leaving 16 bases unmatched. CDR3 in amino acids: CASSALGVTPGGEQYF. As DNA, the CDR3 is TGCGCCAGCAGCGCCCTAGGGGTCACGCCGGGGGGGGAGCAGTACTTC.

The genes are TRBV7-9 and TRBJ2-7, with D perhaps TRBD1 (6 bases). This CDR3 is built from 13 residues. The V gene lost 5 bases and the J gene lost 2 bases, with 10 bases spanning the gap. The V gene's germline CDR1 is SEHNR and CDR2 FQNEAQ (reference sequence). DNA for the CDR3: TGTGCCAGCAGCATACAGGGAACCTACGAGCAGTACTTC. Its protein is CASSIQGTYEQYF.

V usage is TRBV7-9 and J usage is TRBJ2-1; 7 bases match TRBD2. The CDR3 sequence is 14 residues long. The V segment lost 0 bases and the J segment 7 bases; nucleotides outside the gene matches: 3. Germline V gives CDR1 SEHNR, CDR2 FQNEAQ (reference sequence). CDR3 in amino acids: CASSLAGGLNEQFF. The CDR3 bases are TGTGCCAGCAGCTTAGCGGGAGGGCTAAATGAGCAGTTCTTC.

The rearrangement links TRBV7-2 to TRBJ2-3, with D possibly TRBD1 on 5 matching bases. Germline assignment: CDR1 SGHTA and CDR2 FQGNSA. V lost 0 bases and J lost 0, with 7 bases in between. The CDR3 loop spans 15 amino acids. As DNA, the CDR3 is TGTGCCAGCAGCTTAGCAGGGGCTAGCACAGATACGCAGTATTTT. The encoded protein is CASSLAGASTDTQYF.

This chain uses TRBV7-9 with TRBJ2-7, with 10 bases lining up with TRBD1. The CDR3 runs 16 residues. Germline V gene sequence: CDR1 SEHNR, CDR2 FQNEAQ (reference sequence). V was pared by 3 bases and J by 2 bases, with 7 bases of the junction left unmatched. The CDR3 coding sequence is TGTGCCAGCAGCTTCGGTACGGGACAGGGGACCTACGAGCAGTACTTC. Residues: CASSFGTGQGTYEQYF.

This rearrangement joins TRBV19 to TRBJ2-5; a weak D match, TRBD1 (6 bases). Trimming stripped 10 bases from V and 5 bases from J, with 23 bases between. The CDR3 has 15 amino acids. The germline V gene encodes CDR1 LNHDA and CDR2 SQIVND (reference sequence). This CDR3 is CATSSPGHGRETQYF. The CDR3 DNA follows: TGTGCCACTTCCTCCCCGGGACATGGAAGGGAGACCCAGTACTTC.

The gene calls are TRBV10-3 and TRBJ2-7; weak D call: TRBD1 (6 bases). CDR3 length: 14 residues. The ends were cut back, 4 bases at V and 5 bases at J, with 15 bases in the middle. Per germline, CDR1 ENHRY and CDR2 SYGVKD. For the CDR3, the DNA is TGTGCCATCAGTGTCACCGGACAGTCCCACGAGCAGTACTTC. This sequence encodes CAISVTGQSHEQYF.

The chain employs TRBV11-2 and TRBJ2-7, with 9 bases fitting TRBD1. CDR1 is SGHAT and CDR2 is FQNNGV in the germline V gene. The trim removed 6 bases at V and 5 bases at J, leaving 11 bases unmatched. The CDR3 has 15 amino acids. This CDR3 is CASSAWGQGTHEQYF. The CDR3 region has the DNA TGTGCCAGCAGTGCCTGGGGACAGGGTACCCACGAGCAGTACTTC.

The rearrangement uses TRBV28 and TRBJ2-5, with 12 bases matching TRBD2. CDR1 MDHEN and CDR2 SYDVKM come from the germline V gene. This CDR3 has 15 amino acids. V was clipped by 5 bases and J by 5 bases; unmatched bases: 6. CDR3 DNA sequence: TGTGCCAGCAGTACCCGGACTAGCGGGAAGGAGACCCAGTACTTC. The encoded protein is CASSTRTSGKETQYF.

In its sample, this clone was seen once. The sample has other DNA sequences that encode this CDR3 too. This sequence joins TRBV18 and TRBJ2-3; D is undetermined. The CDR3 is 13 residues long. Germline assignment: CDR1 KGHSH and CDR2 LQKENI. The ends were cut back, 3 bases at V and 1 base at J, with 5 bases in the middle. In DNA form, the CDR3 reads TGTGCCAGCTCACCGCAGCGCACAGATACGCAGTATTTT. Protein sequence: CASSPQRTDTQYF. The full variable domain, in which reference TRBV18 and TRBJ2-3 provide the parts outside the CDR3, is NAGVMQNPRHLVRRRGQEARLRCSPMKGHSHVYWYRQLPEEGLKFMVYLQKENIIDESGMPKERFSAEFPKEGPSILRIQQVVRGDSAAYFCASSPQRTDTQYFGPGTRLTVL.

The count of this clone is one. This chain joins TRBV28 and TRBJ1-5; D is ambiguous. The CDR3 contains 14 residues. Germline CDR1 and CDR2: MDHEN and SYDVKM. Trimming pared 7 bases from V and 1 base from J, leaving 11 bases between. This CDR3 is CASTPIQSNQPQHF. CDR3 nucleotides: TGTGCCAGCACCCCGATTCAAAGCAATCAGCCCCAGCATTTT. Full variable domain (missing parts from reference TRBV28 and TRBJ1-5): DVKVTQSSRYLVKRTGEKVFLECVQDMDHENMFWYRQDPGLGLRLIYFSYDVKMKEKGDIPEGYSVSREKKERFSLILESASTNQTSMYLCASTPIQSNQPQHFGDGTRLSIL.

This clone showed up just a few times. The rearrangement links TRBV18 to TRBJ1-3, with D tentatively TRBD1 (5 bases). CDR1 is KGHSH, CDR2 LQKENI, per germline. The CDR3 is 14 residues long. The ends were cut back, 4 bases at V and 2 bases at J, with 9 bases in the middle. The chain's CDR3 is CASSQGLAGNTIYF. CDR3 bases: TGTGCCAGCTCACAGGGGTTAGCTGGAAACACCATATATTTT.

For the CDR3, the DNA is TGTGCCAGCAGCCAAGCCTCCGGAACGCAGTATTTT. Translation gives CASSQASGTQYF. This chain joins TRBV4-2 and TRBJ2-3; D is unresolved. Between the trimmed V and J ends, which lost 1 base and 9 bases, there was a span of 8 bases. The CDR3 totals 12 residues. Germline CDR1 and CDR2: LGHNA and YNFKEQ.

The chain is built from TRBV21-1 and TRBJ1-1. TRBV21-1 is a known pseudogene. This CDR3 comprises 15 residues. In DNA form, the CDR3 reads TGTGCCAGCAGCAAACGTTCCAGGGCCCGGGGTGAAGCTTTCTTT. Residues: CASSKRSRARGEAFF.

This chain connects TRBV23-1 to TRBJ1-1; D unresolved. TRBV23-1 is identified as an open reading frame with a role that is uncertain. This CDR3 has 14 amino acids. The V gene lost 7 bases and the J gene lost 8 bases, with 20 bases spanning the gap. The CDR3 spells CASTLRGKKLEAFF. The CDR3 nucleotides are TGCGCCAGCACCCTTCGGGGTAAAAAGTTAGAAGCTTTCTTT.

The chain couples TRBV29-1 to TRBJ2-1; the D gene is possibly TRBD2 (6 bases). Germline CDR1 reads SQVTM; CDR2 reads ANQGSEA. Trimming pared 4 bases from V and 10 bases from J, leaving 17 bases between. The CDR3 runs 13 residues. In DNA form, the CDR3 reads TGCAGCGTTGGAATCCCGGGAGTGGTGGAGCAGTTCTTC. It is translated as CSVGIPGVVEQFF.

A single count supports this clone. The DNA for the CDR3 is TGTGCCAGCAGCTCCCTAGCGGGAAAAGCCACCGGGGAGCTGTTTTTT. Encoded protein: CASSSLAGKATGELFF. V and J are TRBV11-2 and TRBJ2-2, with TRBD2 identical over 9 bases. The V and J ends lost 4 bases and 4 bases, in that order; junction bases with no gene match: 7. The CDR3 is 16 residues long. Germline loops: CDR1 SGHAT, CDR2 FQNNGV.

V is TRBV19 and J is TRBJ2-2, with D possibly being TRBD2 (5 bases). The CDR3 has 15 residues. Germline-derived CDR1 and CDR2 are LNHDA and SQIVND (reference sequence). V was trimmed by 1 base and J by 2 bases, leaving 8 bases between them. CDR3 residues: CASSIGRPNTGELFF. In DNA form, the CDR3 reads TGTGCCAGTAGTATAGGGAGGCCCAACACCGGGGAGCTGTTTTTT.

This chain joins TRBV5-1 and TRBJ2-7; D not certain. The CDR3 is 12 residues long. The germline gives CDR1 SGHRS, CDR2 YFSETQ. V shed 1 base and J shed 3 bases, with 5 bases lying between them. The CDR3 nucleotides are TGCGCCAGCAGCTTGACAAACTACGAGCAGTACTTC. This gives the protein CASSLTNYEQYF.

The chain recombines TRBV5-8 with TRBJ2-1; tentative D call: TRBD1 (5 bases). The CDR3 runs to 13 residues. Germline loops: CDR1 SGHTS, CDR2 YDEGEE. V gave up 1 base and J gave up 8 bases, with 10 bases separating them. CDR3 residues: CASSLQGGDEQFF. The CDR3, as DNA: TGTGCCAGCAGCTTGCAGGGTGGGGATGAGCAGTTCTTC.

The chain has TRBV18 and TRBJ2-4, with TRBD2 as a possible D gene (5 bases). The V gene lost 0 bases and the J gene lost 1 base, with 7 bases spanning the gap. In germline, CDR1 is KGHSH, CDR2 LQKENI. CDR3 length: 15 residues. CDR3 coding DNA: TGTGCCAGCTCACCACCACTAGAGGCCAAAAACATTCAGTACTTC. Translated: CASSPPLEAKNIQYF.

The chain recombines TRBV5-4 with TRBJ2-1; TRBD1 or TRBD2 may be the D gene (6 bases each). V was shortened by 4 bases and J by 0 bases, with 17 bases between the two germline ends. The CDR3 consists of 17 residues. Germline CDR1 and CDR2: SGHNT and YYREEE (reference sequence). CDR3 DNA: TGTGCCAGCAGCCCTGAGGGGGGAGGCTCCTCCTACAATGAGCAGTTCTTC. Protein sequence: CASSPEGGGSSYNEQFF.

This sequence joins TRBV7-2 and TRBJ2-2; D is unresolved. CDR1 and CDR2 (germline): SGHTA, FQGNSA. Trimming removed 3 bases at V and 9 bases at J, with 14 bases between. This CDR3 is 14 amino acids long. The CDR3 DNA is TGTGCCAGCAGCTTCGCTGGATGGCGTCGGGAGCTGTTTTTT. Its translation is CASSFAGWRRELFF.

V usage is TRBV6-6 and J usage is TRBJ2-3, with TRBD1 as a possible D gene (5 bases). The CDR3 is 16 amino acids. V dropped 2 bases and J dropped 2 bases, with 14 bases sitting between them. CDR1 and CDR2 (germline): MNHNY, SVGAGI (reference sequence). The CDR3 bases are TGTGCCAGCAGTTACCAGGGCTCCCTCTTCACAGATACGCAGTATTTT. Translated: CASSYQGSLFTDTQYF.

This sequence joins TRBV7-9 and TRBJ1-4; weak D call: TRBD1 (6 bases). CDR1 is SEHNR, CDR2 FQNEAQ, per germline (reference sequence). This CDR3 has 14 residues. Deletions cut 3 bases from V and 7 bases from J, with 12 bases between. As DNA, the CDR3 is TGTGCCAGCAGCTTCAGGACAGAGGGTGAAAAACTGTTTTTT. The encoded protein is CASSFRTEGEKLFF.

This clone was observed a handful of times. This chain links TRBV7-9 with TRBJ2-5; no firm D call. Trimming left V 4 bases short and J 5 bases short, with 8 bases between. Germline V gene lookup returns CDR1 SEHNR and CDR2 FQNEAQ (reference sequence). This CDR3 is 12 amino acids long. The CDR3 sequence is CASSYTLETQYF. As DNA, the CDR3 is TGTGCCAGCAGCTATACTTTGGAGACCCAGTACTTC.

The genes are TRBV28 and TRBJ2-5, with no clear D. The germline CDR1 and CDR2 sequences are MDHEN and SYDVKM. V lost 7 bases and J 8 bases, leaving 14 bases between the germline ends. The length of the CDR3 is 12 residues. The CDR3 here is CASNYVFGTQYF. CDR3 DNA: TGTGCCAGCAATTATGTTTTTGGTACCCAGTACTTC.

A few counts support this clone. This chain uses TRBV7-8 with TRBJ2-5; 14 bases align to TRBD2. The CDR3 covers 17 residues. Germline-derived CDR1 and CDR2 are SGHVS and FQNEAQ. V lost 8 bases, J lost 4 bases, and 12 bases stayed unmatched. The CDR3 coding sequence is TGTGCCAGCGGGACTAGCGGGAGTCGGGTCCGCGGAGAGACCCAGTACTTC. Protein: CASGTSGSRVRGETQYF. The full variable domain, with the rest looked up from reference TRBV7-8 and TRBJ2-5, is GAGVSQSPRYKVAKRGQDVALRCDPISGHVSLFWYQQALGQGPEFLTYFQNEAQLDKSGLPSDRFFAERPEGSVSTLKIQRTQQEDSAVYLCASGTSGSRVRGETQYFGPGTRLLVL.

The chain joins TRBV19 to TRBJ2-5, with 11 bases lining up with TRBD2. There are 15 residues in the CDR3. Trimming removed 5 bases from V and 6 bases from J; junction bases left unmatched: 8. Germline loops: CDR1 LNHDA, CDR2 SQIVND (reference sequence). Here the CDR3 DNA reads TGTGCCAGTAGTCTCACTAGCGGGAGTATCAAGACCCAGTACTTC. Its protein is CASSLTSGSIKTQYF.

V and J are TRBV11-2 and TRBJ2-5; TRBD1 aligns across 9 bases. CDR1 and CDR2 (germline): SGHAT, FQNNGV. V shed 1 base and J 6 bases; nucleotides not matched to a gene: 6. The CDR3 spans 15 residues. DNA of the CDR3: TGTGCCAGCAGCTTAGGGAGGACAGGGGAACAGACCCAGTACTTC. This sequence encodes CASSLGRTGEQTQYF.